This TCR beta chain was sequenced in a study of blood T cell repertoires in COVID-19. Across the whole study: PBMCs, B-cell-depleted T cells, or T cells provided the cDNA or gDNA that made up the material.

Study processing details: For nucleated cells, counts were estimated from reference gene primer amplification. The data were produced by immunoSEQ multiplex PCR, yet TCRdb's version contains in-frame clones alone and is incomplete. V and J calls and clone size are given by that table; D and trimming were obtained from the DNA. The repertoire holds fewer than 400,000 clones, with roughly 90% as singletons. All enrollees were about 18 to 89 years old and from some 24 US areas. Donors in Cohort 3 who had recovered were those with two negative PCRs, healthcare professional clearance, or resolution of their symptoms. The sequenced sample consisted of PBMCs or T cells enriched from blood (not recorded which). The receptor was isolated from a woman aged 25 to 39 who had recovered from COVID-19.

The CDR3 sequence is CASSQDPSGRGPYNEQFF. Here the CDR3 DNA reads TGTGCCAGCAGCCAAGACCCTAGCGGGAGGGGCCCCTACAATGAGCAGTTCTTC. This rearrangement joins TRBV3-1 (or the pseudogene TRBV3-2) to TRBJ2-1, with 12 bases aligning to TRBD2. The length of the CDR3 is 18 residues. The germline V gene encodes CDR1 LGHDT and CDR2 YNNKEL (reference sequence). J was trimmed by 2 bases and V by 0 bases; bases with no gene match: 5.